One and the same sample provided the 21 T cell receptor beta chains below, sequenced in a study of T cell responses to AZD1222 COVID-19 vaccine (dated by TCRdb to about 2021). Library generation was performed with the immunoSEQ multiplex PCR assay. The immuneACCESS repertoire file appears here via TCRdb, limited to in-frame rearrangements. These files lack a portion of the clones; in checked studies, under half of the deficit traces to unresolved V genes, and the cause of the others is not known. The sample has 110,000 to 150,000 clones on record, 85% to 90% of them singletons. The ten largest make up approximately 3% of the sample. The time point label, read with the paper, signifies: about 28 days (+/-7) after the second vaccine dose. The sample here was peripheral blood, taken 28 days after the second AZD1222 dose. The receptors shown here come from an adult who received the AZD1222 COVID-19 vaccine.

The V and J genes are TRBV4-2 and TRBJ1-2; a possible D gene is TRBD1 (5 bases). Germline CDR1 LGHNA, CDR2 YNFKEQ. V lost 1 base to trimming and J lost 6 bases, with 15 bases between them. The CDR3 covers 15 residues. CDR3 residues: CASSQGLRQLDGYTF. DNA for the CDR3: TGTGCCAGCAGCCAAGGTCTCCGACAGCTTGATGGCTACACCTTC.

The chain recombines TRBV9 with TRBJ1-4; D gene ambiguous. Germline lookup yields CDR1 SGDLS and CDR2 YYNGEE. V lost 4 bases, J lost 2 bases, and 15 bases lay in between. The CDR3 loop spans 16 amino acids. The CDR3 sequence is CASSPSRGGTNEKLFF. The CDR3 nucleotides read TGTGCCAGCAGCCCGAGTCGGGGAGGGACTAATGAAAAACTGTTTTTT. Supplemented by reference TRBV9 and TRBJ1-4, the full variable domain reads DSGVTQTPKHLITATGQRVTLRCSPRSGDLSVYWYQQSLDQGLQFLIQYYNGEERAKGNILERFSAQQFPDLHSELNLSSLELGDSALYFCASSPSRGGTNEKLFFGSGTQLSVL.

This rearrangement joins TRBV7-3 to TRBJ2-2; 7 nucleotides match TRBD2. Germline V gene data show CDR1 as SGHTA and CDR2 as FQGTGA. The CDR3 extends over 15 amino acids. V was clipped by 5 bases and J by 0 bases; unmatched bases: 3. The CDR3 loop reads CASSPSGANTGELFF. The CDR3 bases are TGTGCCAGCAGCCCCAGCGGGGCGAACACCGGGGAGCTGTTTTTT.

J is TRBJ2-1 and V is TRBV15; D unresolved. V was shortened by 5 bases and J by 3 bases, with 8 bases between the two germline ends. Germline values: CDR1 LNHNV, CDR2 YYDKDF (reference sequence). This CDR3 has 13 amino acids. The CDR3 DNA is TGTGCCACCAGCGTTCAAAACTACAATGAGCAGTTCTTC. This translates into CATSVQNYNEQFF.

The chain is built from TRBV28 and TRBJ1-3; D gene ambiguous. Germline CDR1 and CDR2: MDHEN and SYDVKM. V lost 8 bases to trimming and J lost 0 bases, with 11 bases between them. The CDR3 is made up of 14 amino acids. CDR3 residues: CASLGVLSGNTIYF. In nucleotides, the CDR3 is TGTGCCAGCCTTGGGGTTCTCTCTGGAAACACCATATATTTT.

This clone came up a few times. The chain recombines TRBV4-3 with TRBJ1-2; D unclear. CDR1 and CDR2 from the germline V gene are LGHNA and YSLEER. Trimming removed 0 bases from V and 7 bases from J, with 18 bases in between. CDR3 length equals 16 residues. The CDR3 DNA is TGCGCCAGCAGCCAAGACCAGCCCCCCTCCCCGCGTGGCTACACCTTC. Translating gives CASSQDQPPSPRGYTF.

This rearrangement joins TRBV2 to TRBJ1-3, with 9 bases aligning to TRBD1. CDR1 is SNHLY, CDR2 FYNNEI, per germline. CDR3 size: 14 residues. V shed 6 bases and J 4 bases; nucleotides not matched to a gene: 4. The CDR3 nucleotides read TGTGCCAGCAGAGAGACAGGGGGGGGAAACACCATATATTTT. Translation: CASRETGGGNTIYF.

The rearrangement links TRBV7-3 to TRBJ2-1; D is possibly TRBD1 (5 bases). CDR3 length equals 12 residues. Germline loops: CDR1 SGHTA, CDR2 FQGTGA. Between the trimmed V and J ends, which lost 6 bases and 9 bases, there was a span of 12 bases. DNA of the CDR3: TGTGCCAGCAGTCAAGGGGTAGGTGAGCAGTTCTTC. It codes for CASSQGVGEQFF. The whole variable domain, filled in from reference TRBV7-3 and TRBJ2-1, reads GAGVSQTPSNKVTEKGKYVELRCDPISGHTALYWYRQSLGQGPEFLIYFQGTGAADDSGLPNDRFFAVRPEGSVSTLKIQRTERGDSAVYLCASSQGVGEQFFGPGTRLTVL.

The rearrangement links TRBV18 to TRBJ2-5; D not certain. Trimming took 0 bases from V and 5 from J, leaving 10 bases between them. CDR1 KGHSH and CDR2 LQKENI come from the germline V gene. This CDR3 contains 14 residues. The CDR3 reads CASSPPGTLETQYF. In DNA form, the CDR3 reads TGTGCCAGCTCACCACCTGGCACCCTGGAGACCCAGTACTTC.

The chain uses TRBV19 and TRBJ1-6, with 7 positions matching TRBD1. Germline V gives CDR1 LNHDA, CDR2 SQIVND (reference sequence). The J segment lost 10 bases and the V segment lost 4 bases, leaving 7 bases of the junction unmatched. The CDR3 consists of 14 residues. CDR3 sequence reads: CASSRTGRESPLHF. The CDR3 DNA follows: TGTGCCAGTAGTAGGACAGGTCGGGAATCACCCCTCCACTTT.

The chain carries TRBV10-1 and TRBJ2-3; 8 bases agree with TRBD2. V was clipped by 1 base and J by 1 base; unmatched bases: 4. The CDR3 has 16 residues. CDR1 is WNHNN and CDR2 is SYGVQD in the germline V gene (reference sequence). The CDR3 DNA is TGCGCCAGCAGTGAGTTCGCGGGAGGACGCACAGATACGCAGTATTTT. Translated: CASSEFAGGRTDTQYF.

The rearrangement uses TRBV11-2 and TRBJ2-2; D is possibly TRBD1 (6 bases). The CDR3 length is 15 residues. Between the trimmed V and J ends, which lost 2 bases and 7 bases, there was a span of 14 bases. CDR1 is SGHAT and CDR2 is FQNNGV in the germline V gene. CDR3 sequence reads: CASSLWGRGGGELFF. The CDR3 DNA follows: TGTGCCAGCAGCTTATGGGGCAGGGGTGGCGGGGAGCTGTTTTTT.

The chain recombines TRBV18 with TRBJ2-5; D remains unclear. This CDR3 is 15 amino acids long. Germline CDR1 KGHSH, CDR2 LQKENI. The ends were cut back, 3 bases at V and 0 bases at J, with 11 bases in the middle. The CDR3 nucleotides are TGTGCCAGCTCACCTCTGTCGTGGGACCAAGAGACCCAGTACTTC. This sequence encodes CASSPLSWDQETQYF.

This rearrangement joins TRBV24-1 to TRBJ2-1; 7 bases match TRBD1. Germline CDR1 reads KGHDR; CDR2 reads SFDVKD. CDR3 length: 14 residues. With 5 bases clipped from V and 8 bases from J, the junction kept 8 bases outside the gene matches. CDR3 sequence: CATSGQGTADEQFF. The CDR3 coding sequence is TGTGCCACCAGTGGACAGGGAACAGCTGATGAGCAGTTCTTC.

The V call is TRBV19, the J call TRBJ1-2, with 9 bases fitting TRBD1. There are 16 residues in the CDR3. The V segment lost 7 bases and the J segment 8 bases; nucleotides outside the gene matches: 17. Germline V gene sequence: CDR1 LNHDA, CDR2 SQIVND (reference sequence). CDR3 sequence: CASTPPWTGDEGGYTF. DNA of the CDR3: TGTGCCAGTACCCCGCCATGGACAGGGGATGAGGGCGGCTACACCTTC.

J is TRBJ2-2 and V is TRBV10-3; 7 nucleotides line up with TRBD1. Germline assignment: CDR1 ENHRY and CDR2 SYGVKD. This CDR3 contains 13 residues. Germline trimming cut 6 bases from V and 5 bases from J; bases unmatched to any gene: 3. CDR3 in amino acids: CAIRAGGTGELFF. In nucleotides, the CDR3 is TGTGCCATCAGGGCAGGGGGAACCGGGGAGCTGTTTTTT.

Points on this clone: One junction end disagrees with the germline gene, perhaps due to a read error. The chain recombines TRBV7-7 with TRBJ2-3; D perhaps matches TRBD2 (6 bases). Germline CDR1 reads SSHAT; CDR2 reads FNYEAQ (reference sequence). The CDR3 sequence is 15 residues long. DNA of the CDR3: TGTGCTAGCAGCTTAGAGGCTAGCGGCACAGATACGCAGTATTTT. Translated: CASSLEASGTDTQYF.

This chain joins TRBV7-9 and TRBJ2-5, with D possibly matching TRBD2 (5 bases). V shed 6 bases and J shed 1 base, with 9 bases lying between them. The CDR3 loop spans 13 amino acids. CDR1 is SEHNR, CDR2 FQNEAQ, per germline (reference sequence). The CDR3 sequence is CASRGEGQETQYF. The CDR3, as DNA: TGTGCCAGCAGGGGCGAGGGCCAAGAGACCCAGTACTTC.

The chain links TRBV4-2 to TRBJ2-1; perhaps D is TRBD1 or TRBD2 (6 bases each). Trimming stripped 1 base from V and 7 bases from J, with 17 bases between. This CDR3 has 16 residues. The germline CDR1 and CDR2 sequences are LGHNA and YNFKEQ. The CDR3 DNA sequence: TGTGCCAGCAGCCAAGTGTTGGCTGGGGGGCCTAATGAGCAGTTCTTC. It specifies CASSQVLAGGPNEQFF.

The chain joins TRBV5-4 to TRBJ2-1; 7 bases are shared with TRBD1. The CDR3 is made up of 15 amino acids. Germline CDR1 reads SGHNT; CDR2 reads YYREEE (reference sequence). Losses at the gene ends were 4 bases for V and 7 bases for J; bases not matched to a gene: 11. CDR3 in DNA: TGTGCCAGCAGCCTATGGACAGGAGAGTGGAATGAGCAGTTCTTC. Translation: CASSLWTGEWNEQFF.

The chain links TRBV18 to TRBJ2-7, with D uncertain. This CDR3 has 15 residues. Trimming took off 3 bases at V and 5 bases at J, with 17 bases between the two ends. Germline V gene data show CDR1 as KGHSH and CDR2 as LQKENI. The CDR3: CASSPSLMGEDEQYF. The CDR3 nucleotides are TGTGCCAGCTCACCTTCTCTTATGGGTGAGGACGAGCAGTACTTC.